This T cell receptor beta chain appears in the sequencing data of a study of naive and memory T cell subsets. Notes on the study in general: Over 90% of naive TCR sequences appeared only once, unlike memory subsets. Gini index rose across naive, CM, EM and EMRA in CD4 and CD8. Naive and memory subsets had different power law exponents for TCR abundance.

After the first PCR, alpha and beta chain libraries were processed separately. The beta constant-region primer was an equimolar mix of two oligonucleotides covering TRBC1 and TRBC2. The ligated cDNA underwent four PCR rounds using SP2 and nested alpha and beta constant-region primers. TCRdb recomputed calls from the UMI-ligation and nested PCR reads with MiXCR, one row per CDR3 protein. The sample includes 130,000 or so distinct CDR3 sequences, 36% of them seen just once. Trimming shortened V by 6 bases and J by 7 bases, and 13 bases separated the two germline ends. The CDR3 covers 13 residues. Germline CDR1 reads LNHDA; CDR2 reads SQIVND (reference sequence). A note on this clonotype: Its antigen is not known.

V gene TRBV19 combines with J gene TRBJ2-1; a weak D match, TRBD1 (6 bases). Sequences were obtained from central memory CD4+ T cells from blood. The TCR comes from a human donor in good health. The CDR3 loop reads CASSLTGANEQFF. In DNA form, the CDR3 reads TGTGCCAGTAGCCTGACAGGAGCGAATGAGCAGTTCTTC.